This record concerns one T cell receptor (beta chain) sequence. This CDR3 contains 14 residues. Germline V gives CDR1 SGHRS, CDR2 YFSETQ. After removal of 3 bases from V and 4 bases from J, the junction contained 3 bases not matched to a gene. This sample stems from a study of control samples from healthy donors and cancer patients. The protocol was immunoSEQ multiplex PCR, while the TCRdb copy is restricted to in-frame clones and leaves out a portion. Of more than 100,000 clones in the sample, approximately 90% were seen once. Sequenced material: blood. The receptor's source is a man younger than 35 in good health. The J gene is TRBJ1-5, the V gene TRBV5-1; 8 bases map to TRBD1. CDR3 nucleotide sequence: TGCGCCAGCAGCTCGGGACAGGTAAATCAGCCCCAGCATTTT. Amino acids: CASSSGQVNQPQHF. Filled out from reference TRBV5-1 and TRBJ1-5, the complete variable domain reads KAGVTQTPRYLIKTRGQQVTLSCSPISGHRSVSWYQQTPGQGLQFLFEYFSETQRNKGNFPGRFSGRQFSNSRSEMNVSTLELGDSALYLCASSSGQVNQPQHFGDGTRLSIL.